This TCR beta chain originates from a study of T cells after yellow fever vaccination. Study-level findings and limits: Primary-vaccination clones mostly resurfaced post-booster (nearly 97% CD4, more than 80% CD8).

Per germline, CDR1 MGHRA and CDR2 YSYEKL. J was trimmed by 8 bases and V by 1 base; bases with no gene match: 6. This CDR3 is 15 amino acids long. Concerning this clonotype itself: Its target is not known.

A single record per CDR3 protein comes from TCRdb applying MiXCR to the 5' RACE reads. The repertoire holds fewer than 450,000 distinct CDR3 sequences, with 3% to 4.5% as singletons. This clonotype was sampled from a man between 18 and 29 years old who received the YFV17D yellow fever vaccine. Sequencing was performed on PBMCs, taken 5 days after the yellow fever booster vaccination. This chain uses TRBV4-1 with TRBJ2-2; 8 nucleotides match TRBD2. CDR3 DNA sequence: TGCGCCAGCAGCCAAGGCGGGGGGAGTTCAGGGGAGCTGTTTTTT. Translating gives CASSQGGGSSGELFF.